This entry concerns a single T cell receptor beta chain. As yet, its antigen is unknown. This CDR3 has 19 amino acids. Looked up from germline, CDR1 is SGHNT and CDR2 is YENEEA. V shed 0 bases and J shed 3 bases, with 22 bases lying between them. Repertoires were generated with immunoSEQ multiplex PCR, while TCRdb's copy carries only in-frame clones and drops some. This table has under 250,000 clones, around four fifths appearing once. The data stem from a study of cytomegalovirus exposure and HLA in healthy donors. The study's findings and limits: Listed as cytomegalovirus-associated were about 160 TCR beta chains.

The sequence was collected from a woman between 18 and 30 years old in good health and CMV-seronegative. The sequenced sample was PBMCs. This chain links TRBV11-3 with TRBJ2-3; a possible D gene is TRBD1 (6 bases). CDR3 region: CASSLDARRTDPRTDTQYF. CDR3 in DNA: TGTGCCAGCAGCTTAGACGCCCGACGGACAGACCCTAGGACAGATACGCAGTATTTT.